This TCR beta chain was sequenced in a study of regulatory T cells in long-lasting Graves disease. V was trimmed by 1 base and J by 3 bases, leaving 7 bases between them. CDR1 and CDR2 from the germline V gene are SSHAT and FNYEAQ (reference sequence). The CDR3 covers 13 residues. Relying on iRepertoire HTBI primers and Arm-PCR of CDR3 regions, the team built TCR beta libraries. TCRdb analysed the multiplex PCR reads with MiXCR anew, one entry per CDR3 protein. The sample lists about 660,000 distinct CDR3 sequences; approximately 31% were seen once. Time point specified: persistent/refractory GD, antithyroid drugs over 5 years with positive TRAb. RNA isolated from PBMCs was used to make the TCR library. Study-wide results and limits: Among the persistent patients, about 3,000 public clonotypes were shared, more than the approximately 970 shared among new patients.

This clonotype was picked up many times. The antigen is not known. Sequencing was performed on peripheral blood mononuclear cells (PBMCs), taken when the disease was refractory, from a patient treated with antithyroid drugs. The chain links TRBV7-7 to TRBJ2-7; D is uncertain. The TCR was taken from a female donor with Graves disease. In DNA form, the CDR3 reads TGTGCCAGCAGCTTAGAGCAAGGCTACGAGCAGTACTTC. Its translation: CASSLEQGYEQYF.